A selection of T cell receptor beta chains follows, all from one sample in a study of CD8 T cells in ankylosing spondylitis. TCRdb reprocessed the 5' RACE reads with MiXCR, giving one entry per CDR3 protein. The data show 250,000 to 400,000 distinct CDR3 sequences, 11% seen once. The sample taken for sequencing was blood, either unsorted or a sorted T cell fraction (not recorded which). The receptors derive from a female donor with ankylosing spondylitis or in good health (not recorded which). CDR3s include the opening cysteine and the closing phenylalanine or tryptophan. Each record gives: J gene, V gene, clone size, D gene, CDR3 protein, CDR3 DNA. The D gene is left open where the match is weak. Some rows mark clone size as missing; the rest say once, few, many or name a class of expanded clone.

J gene: TRBJ1-6
V gene: TRBV3-1
clone size: many
D gene: NA
CDR3 protein: CASSQDRGNSPLHF
CDR3 DNA: TGTGCCAGCAGCCAGGATAGGGGCAATTCACCCCTCCACTTT

J gene: TRBJ2-7
V gene: TRBV20-1
clone size: many
D gene: NA
CDR3 protein: CSARTDSTYEQYF
CDR3 DNA: TGCAGTGCTAGGACGGATTCTACCTACGAGCAGTACTTC

J gene: TRBJ2-6
V gene: TRBV30
clone size: NA
D gene: NA
CDR3 protein: CAWNSGANVLTF
CDR3 DNA: TGTGCCTGGAACTCTGGGGCCAACGTCCTGACTTTC

J gene: TRBJ2-1
V gene: TRBV15
clone size: many
D gene: NA
CDR3 protein: CATSRAYRAKNEQFF
CDR3 DNA: TGTGCCACCAGCAGAGCCTATCGGGCGAAGAATGAGCAGTTCTTC

J gene: TRBJ1-2
V gene: TRBV28
clone size: many
D gene: TRBD1
CDR3 protein: CASSPRTLGQGYGYTF
CDR3 DNA: TGTGCCAGCAGTCCTCGCACCTTGGGACAGGGATATGGCTACACCTTC

J gene: TRBJ2-3
V gene: TRBV5-6
clone size: few
D gene: NA
CDR3 protein: CASSLGTYGTDTQYF
CDR3 DNA: TGTGCCAGCAGCTTGGGAACATACGGCACAGATACGCAGTATTTT

J gene: TRBJ2-3
V gene: TRBV9
clone size: NA
D gene: NA
CDR3 protein: CASSPGPTDTQYF
CDR3 DNA: TGTGCCAGCAGCCCGGGGCCGACGGATACGCAGTATTTT

J gene: TRBJ2-3
V gene: TRBV24-1
clone size: NA
D gene: NA
CDR3 protein: CATSDSPAGTSSTDTQYF
CDR3 DNA: TGTGCCACCAGTGATTCCCCCGCGGGAACCTCTAGCACAGATACGCAGTATTTT

J gene: TRBJ2-3
V gene: TRBV27
clone size: many
D gene: NA
CDR3 protein: CASSFSSGRGAKSTDTQYF
CDR3 DNA: TGTGCCAGCAGTTTTTCAAGCGGCAGGGGGGCGAAGAGCACAGATACGCAGTATTTT

J gene: TRBJ2-7
V gene: TRBV5-1
clone size: NA
D gene: TRBD1
CDR3 protein: CASSLSTGSGYEQYF
CDR3 DNA: TGCGCCAGCAGCTTGTCGACAGGGAGTGGCTACGAGCAGTACTTC

J gene: TRBJ2-1
V gene: TRBV7-2
clone size: many
D gene: NA
CDR3 protein: CASSLGAGMLSYNEQFF
CDR3 DNA: TGTGCCAGCAGCTTAGGCGCGGGAATGTTGTCCTACAATGAGCAGTTCTTC

J gene: TRBJ2-2
V gene: TRBV11-2
clone size: NA
D gene: NA
CDR3 protein: CASSFFIASRKSGELFF
CDR3 DNA: TGTGCCAGCAGCTTTTTCATCGCATCGAGGAAGTCCGGGGAGCTGTTTTTT

J gene: TRBJ1-4
V gene: TRBV30
clone size: NA
D gene: NA
CDR3 protein: CAWSVGIGTNEKLFF
CDR3 DNA: TGTGCCTGGAGTGTGGGTATTGGAACTAATGAAAAACTGTTTTTT

J gene: TRBJ2-1
V gene: TRBV5-1
clone size: many
D gene: TRBD2
CDR3 protein: CASSYSGSSYNEQFF
CDR3 DNA: TGCGCCAGCAGCTATAGCGGGAGCTCCTACAATGAGCAGTTCTTC

J gene: TRBJ2-2
V gene: TRBV5-8
clone size: many
D gene: NA
CDR3 protein: CASSSRDTGELFF
CDR3 DNA: TGTGCCAGCAGCTCAAGGGATACCGGGGAGCTGTTTTTT

J gene: TRBJ2-3
V gene: TRBV5-1
clone size: few
D gene: NA
CDR3 protein: CASSLEWDPDTQYF
CDR3 DNA: TGCGCCAGCAGCTTGGAATGGGACCCAGATACGCAGTATTTT

J gene: TRBJ1-2
V gene: TRBV7-8
clone size: NA
D gene: TRBD1
CDR3 protein: CASSLDGQARGYTF
CDR3 DNA: TGTGCCAGCAGCTTAGATGGACAGGCCAGAGGCTACACCTTC

J gene: TRBJ1-3
V gene: TRBV6-5
clone size: many
D gene: NA
CDR3 protein: CASSSFPSSGNTIYF
CDR3 DNA: TGTGCCAGCAGTTCCTTCCCAAGCTCTGGAAACACCATATATTTT

J gene: TRBJ1-1
V gene: TRBV4-1
clone size: many
D gene: NA
CDR3 protein: CASSQAPGADTEAFF
CDR3 DNA: TGCGCCAGCAGCCAAGCCCCAGGGGCCGATACTGAAGCTTTCTTT

J gene: TRBJ2-7
V gene: TRBV6-5
clone size: many
D gene: TRBD1
CDR3 protein: CASSNPRGMTYEQYF
CDR3 DNA: TGTGCCAGCAGTAACCCCAGGGGGATGACCTACGAGCAGTACTTC

J gene: TRBJ1-2
V gene: TRBV18
clone size: NA
D gene: TRBD1
CDR3 protein: CASSMDRDFGYTF
CDR3 DNA: TGTGCCAGCTCAATGGACAGGGACTTTGGCTACACCTTC

J gene: TRBJ2-3
V gene: TRBV11-2
clone size: many
D gene: TRBD2
CDR3 protein: CASSSPKILRDYTDTQYF
CDR3 DNA: TGTGCCAGCAGCTCCCCTAAGATCCTCCGGGACTACACAGATACGCAGTATTTT

J gene: TRBJ1-3
V gene: TRBV10-3
clone size: many
D gene: NA
CDR3 protein: CAISERGRTYSGNTIYF
CDR3 DNA: TGTGCCATCAGTGAGAGGGGCAGGACCTACTCTGGAAACACCATATATTTT

J gene: TRBJ2-1
V gene: TRBV11-2
clone size: NA
D gene: TRBD1
CDR3 protein: CASSLGRYRGGNEQFF
CDR3 DNA: TGTGCCAGCAGCTTAGGGCGGTACAGGGGTGGCAATGAGCAGTTCTTC

J gene: TRBJ2-7
V gene: TRBV5-6
clone size: many
D gene: NA
CDR3 protein: CASSLTGSVPYEQYF
CDR3 DNA: TGTGCCAGCAGCTTAACGGGATCAGTCCCCTACGAGCAGTACTTC

J gene: TRBJ2-3
V gene: TRBV5-1
clone size: many
D gene: TRBD2
CDR3 protein: CASSLETSDTDTQYF
CDR3 DNA: TGCGCCAGCAGCTTGGAGACTAGCGACACAGATACGCAGTATTTT

J gene: TRBJ2-1
V gene: TRBV20-1
clone size: few
D gene: TRBD2
CDR3 protein: CSAESGTSGNNEQFF
CDR3 DNA: TGCAGTGCGGAATCCGGGACTAGCGGGAACAATGAGCAGTTCTTC

J gene: TRBJ2-3
V gene: TRBV19
clone size: NA
D gene: NA
CDR3 protein: CASSWDSYTDTQYF
CDR3 DNA: TGTGCCAGTTCCTGGGACTCCTACACAGATACGCAGTATTTT

J gene: TRBJ2-7
V gene: TRBV7-9
clone size: many
D gene: NA
CDR3 protein: CAADSHSYEQYF
CDR3 DNA: TGTGCTGCCGACAGCCACTCCTACGAGCAGTACTTC

J gene: TRBJ1-1
V gene: TRBV6-2/TRBV6-3
clone size: few
D gene: NA
CDR3 protein: CASISIGTEAFF
CDR3 DNA: TGTGCCAGCATCTCCATCGGGACTGAAGCTTTCTTT

J gene: TRBJ1-2
V gene: TRBV12-3/TRBV12-4
clone size: NA
D gene: TRBD1
CDR3 protein: CASSEQGALNYGYTF
CDR3 DNA: TGTGCCAGCAGTGAACAGGGGGCCCTCAACTATGGCTACACCTTC

J gene: TRBJ1-3
V gene: TRBV5-4
clone size: many
D gene: NA
CDR3 protein: CASSFSGYSGNTIYF
CDR3 DNA: TGTGCCAGCAGTTTTTCAGGGTACTCTGGAAACACCATATATTTT

J gene: TRBJ1-6
V gene: TRBV12-3/TRBV12-4
clone size: many
D gene: NA
CDR3 protein: CASSLGEFNSPLHF
CDR3 DNA: TGTGCCAGCAGTTTAGGAGAATTCAATTCACCCCTCCACTTT

J gene: TRBJ2-7
V gene: TRBV7-8
clone size: many
D gene: TRBD1
CDR3 protein: CASSWKRDRAAYEQYF
CDR3 DNA: TGTGCCAGCAGCTGGAAAAGGGACAGGGCTGCCTACGAGCAGTACTTC

J gene: TRBJ2-1
V gene: TRBV20-1
clone size: many
D gene: NA
CDR3 protein: CSASPAVASYNEQFF
CDR3 DNA: TGCAGTGCTTCACCTGCGGTGGCTTCCTACAATGAGCAGTTCTTC

J gene: TRBJ2-1
V gene: TRBV7-9
clone size: few
D gene: NA
CDR3 protein: CASSYDGSRFNEQFF
CDR3 DNA: TGTGCCAGCAGCTACGACGGGAGCCGTTTCAATGAGCAGTTCTTC

J gene: TRBJ2-2
V gene: TRBV20-1
clone size: NA
D gene: TRBD2
CDR3 protein: CCAQLQGRAIAGELFF
CDR3 DNA: TGCTGTGCTCAACTACAAGGGAGGGCGATAGCCGGGGAGCTGTTTTTT

J gene: TRBJ2-7
V gene: TRBV5-1
clone size: many
D gene: TRBD1
CDR3 protein: CASSPGQGRIYEQYF
CDR3 DNA: TGCGCCAGCAGCCCGGGACAGGGGCGTATCTACGAGCAGTACTTC

J gene: TRBJ2-1
V gene: TRBV20-1
clone size: many
D gene: TRBD2
CDR3 protein: CSASDLPSGARGF
CDR3 DNA: TGCAGTGCATCCGACCTTCCTAGCGGGGCCAGAGGGTTC

J gene: TRBJ2-7
V gene: TRBV20-1
clone size: many
D gene: NA
CDR3 protein: CSASQGGLSYEQYF
CDR3 DNA: TGCAGTGCTAGTCAGGGAGGCCTCTCCTACGAGCAGTACTTC

J gene: TRBJ1-2
V gene: TRBV29-1
clone size: many
D gene: NA
CDR3 protein: CSVNGADGYTF
CDR3 DNA: TGCAGCGTTAATGGGGCCGATGGCTACACCTTC

J gene: TRBJ1-4
V gene: TRBV7-2
clone size: many
D gene: TRBD1
CDR3 protein: CASSPNRGANEKLFF
CDR3 DNA: TGTGCCAGCAGCCCAAACAGGGGTGCTAATGAAAAACTGTTTTTT

J gene: TRBJ2-4
V gene: TRBV20-1
clone size: NA
D gene: TRBD1
CDR3 protein: CCAREFTGAGAKNIQYF
CDR3 DNA: TGCTGTGCTAGAGAATTTACAGGGGCCGGAGCCAAAAACATTCAGTACTTC

J gene: TRBJ2-2
V gene: TRBV30
clone size: few
D gene: NA
CDR3 protein: CAWSLGGTGELFF
CDR3 DNA: TGTGCCTGGAGTCTGGGAGGCACCGGGGAGCTGTTTTTT

J gene: TRBJ2-2
V gene: TRBV20-1
clone size: many
D gene: TRBD2
CDR3 protein: CSASGLAGEWAGELFF
CDR3 DNA: TGCAGTGCCTCGGGACTAGCGGGAGAATGGGCCGGGGAGCTGTTTTTT

J gene: TRBJ1-1
V gene: TRBV5-1
clone size: NA
D gene: NA
CDR3 protein: CASRGAGGTEAFF
CDR3 DNA: TGCGCCAGCAGAGGGGCGGGGGGCACTGAAGCTTTCTTT

J gene: TRBJ2-7
V gene: TRBV4-3
clone size: many
D gene: NA
CDR3 protein: CASSQESTYEQYF
CDR3 DNA: TGCGCCAGCAGCCAAGAAAGCACCTACGAGCAGTACTTC

J gene: TRBJ2-2
V gene: TRBV4-2
clone size: few
D gene: TRBD2
CDR3 protein: CSSSQDPAGGPGYTGELFF
CDR3 DNA: TGTTCCAGCAGCCAAGATCCAGCGGGGGGGCCTGGGTACACCGGGGAGCTGTTTTTT

J gene: TRBJ1-3
V gene: TRBV27
clone size: many
D gene: NA
CDR3 protein: CASSARSGNTIYF
CDR3 DNA: TGTGCCAGCAGTGCCCGCTCTGGAAACACCATATATTTT

J gene: TRBJ2-3
V gene: TRBV5-1
clone size: few
D gene: TRBD2
CDR3 protein: CASSLGARGGSDTQYF
CDR3 DNA: TGCGCCAGCAGCTTGGGAGCCCGGGGGGGGTCAGATACGCAGTATTTT

J gene: TRBJ2-4
V gene: TRBV7-2
clone size: many
D gene: NA
CDR3 protein: CASSLGGPKNIQYF
CDR3 DNA: TGTGCCAGCAGCTTAGGGGGCCCCAAAAACATTCAGTACTTC

J gene: TRBJ1-2
V gene: TRBV21-1
clone size: NA
D gene: NA
CDR3 protein: CARVGVNYGYTF
CDR3 DNA: TGTGCCAGGGTCGGGGTTAACTATGGCTACACCTTC

J gene: TRBJ2-3
V gene: TRBV28
clone size: many
D gene: TRBD1
CDR3 protein: CASSLDDRGTQYF
CDR3 DNA: TGTGCCAGCAGTTTAGATGACAGGGGAACGCAGTATTTT

J gene: TRBJ2-2
V gene: TRBV13
clone size: NA
D gene: NA
CDR3 protein: CASSSGLLPGELFF
CDR3 DNA: TGTGCCAGCAGCTCCGGGCTCCTCCCCGGGGAGCTGTTTTTT

J gene: TRBJ1-5
V gene: TRBV3-1
clone size: many
D gene: NA
CDR3 protein: CASSWGGDQPQHF
CDR3 DNA: TGTGCCAGCAGTTGGGGGGGTGATCAGCCCCAGCATTTT

J gene: TRBJ2-3
V gene: TRBV5-1
clone size: NA
D gene: TRBD2
CDR3 protein: CASSLLTSGRVGTDTQYF
CDR3 DNA: TGCGCCAGCAGCTTACTGACTAGCGGGAGAGTCGGCACAGATACGCAGTATTTT

J gene: TRBJ2-7
V gene: TRBV29-1
clone size: many
D gene: TRBD1
CDR3 protein: CSGGGQGPYEQYF
CDR3 DNA: TGCAGCGGAGGGGGACAGGGGCCCTACGAGCAGTACTTC

J gene: TRBJ2-1
V gene: TRBV5-1
clone size: many
D gene: NA
CDR3 protein: CASSLGGVSSYNEQFF
CDR3 DNA: TGCGCCAGCAGCTTGGGTGGCGTTAGCTCCTACAATGAGCAGTTCTTC

J gene: TRBJ2-5
V gene: TRBV3-1
clone size: many
D gene: NA
CDR3 protein: CASIGASEYLRQETQYF
CDR3 DNA: TGTGCCAGCATCGGGGCTAGCGAGTACCTCCGCCAAGAGACCCAGTACTTC